One TCR beta chain is described in this entry. Antigen unknown. The CDR3 is 15 amino acids. V was trimmed by 4 bases and J by 4 bases, leaving 15 bases between them. The V gene's germline CDR1 is SGDLS and CDR2 YYNGEE. PCR involved 60 Vbeta and 13 Jbeta primers. The repertoire was sequenced with immunoSEQ multiplex PCR; TCRdb's copy has only in-frame clones and lacks some. The sample lists 150,000 to 200,000 clones, 75% to 80% seen once, with about 0.91% in the top ten. The data were obtained in a study of cytomegalovirus exposure and HLA in healthy donors. Study in general: About 85 million unique TCRs from HLA-typed donors were held in an early release of data.

Study-wide results and limits: In vitro testing confirmed three CMV-associated chains as specific for CMV antigens. As a later analysis revealed, the rate of TCR association differed by HLA locus, with DRB1 most and HLA-C fewest. Productive status was seen about 87% or about 30% of the time for most TCR beta V segments in an earlier analysis.

This rearrangement joins TRBV9 to TRBJ1-3, with D unresolved. The sample taken for sequencing was PBMCs. This clonotype was obtained from a woman aged 45 to 65 in good health and CMV-seropositive. CDR3 residues: CASSPAGGTGNTIYF. The CDR3 region has the DNA TGTGCCAGCAGCCCCGCTGGAGGTACCGGAAACACCATATATTTT.